These 7 T cell receptor beta chains share one sample of origin, sequenced in a study of T cells expressing NK-cell markers. With the 5' RACE reads reprocessed, TCRdb shows one record per CDR3 protein and no DNA. Recorded for this sample: about 460,000 distinct CDR3 sequences. Source material: blood T cells: a sorted CD56 or NKG2C T cell subset, CD4+ or CD8+ T cells, or bulk PBMC T cells (not recorded which). Receptor source: a woman between 45 and 65 years old in good health.

The chain employs TRBV4-1 and TRBJ1-6. CDR1 MGHRA and CDR2 YSYEKL come from the germline V gene. The CDR3 runs 15 residues. This chain's CDR3 is CASSQIREYNSPLHF.

This chain uses TRBV6-4 with TRBJ2-1; TCRdb outputs TRBD1, but without DNA this stays unchecked. Germline V gives CDR1 MRHNA, CDR2 SNTAGT. This CDR3 has 16 residues. CDR3 region: CASSTSGGSSYNEQFF.

This chain's CDR3 is CAGTVSGANVLTF. This chain connects TRBV6-1 to TRBJ2-6. This CDR3 is 13 amino acids long. Germline V gene data show CDR1 as MNHNS and CDR2 as SASEGT.

The chain is built from TRBV7-9 and TRBJ2-1; TCRdb calls TRBD2, which cannot be checked without DNA. This CDR3 is 13 amino acids long. Germline V gives CDR1 SEHNR, CDR2 FQNEAQ (reference sequence). The CDR3 reads CASSPLAVNEQFF.

This sequence joins TRBV7-9 and TRBJ2-3; with no DNA, the TCRdb D assignment of TRBD2 cannot be verified. The CDR3 has 18 residues. Germline V lookup: CDR1 SEHNR, CDR2 FQNEAQ (reference sequence). The CDR3 loop is CASSVRRGSQGGTDTQYF.

The chain employs TRBV18 and TRBJ1-2. The CDR3 runs 15 residues. Germline V gene data show CDR1 as KGHSH and CDR2 as LQKENI. The chain's CDR3 is CASSPGLNRNYGYTF.

This rearrangement joins TRBV3-1 to TRBJ2-3. Germline lookup yields CDR1 LGHDT and CDR2 YNNKEL (reference sequence). CDR3 length: 15 residues. The CDR3 sequence is CASSLLNRGTDTQYF.